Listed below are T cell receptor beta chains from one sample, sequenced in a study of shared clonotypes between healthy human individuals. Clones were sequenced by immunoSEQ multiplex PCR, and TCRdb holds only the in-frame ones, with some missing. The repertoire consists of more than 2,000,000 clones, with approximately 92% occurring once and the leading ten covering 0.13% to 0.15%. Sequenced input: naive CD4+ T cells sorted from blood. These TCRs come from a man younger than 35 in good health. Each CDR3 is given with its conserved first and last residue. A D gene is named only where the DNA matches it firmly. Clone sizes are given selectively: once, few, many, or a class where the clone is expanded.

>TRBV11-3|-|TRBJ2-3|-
CASSGRDTDTQYF
TGTGCCAGCAGCGGAAGGGACACAGATACGCAGTATTTT
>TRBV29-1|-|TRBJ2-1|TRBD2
CSAPVGLAGDSSYNEQFF
TGCAGCGCCCCGGTGGGGCTAGCGGGAGATTCGTCCTACAATGAGCAGTTCTTC
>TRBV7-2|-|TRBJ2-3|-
CASSSLVGDTQYF
TGTGCCAGCAGTTCCCTCGTCGGAGATACGCAGTATTTT
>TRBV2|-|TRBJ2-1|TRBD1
CASSETGQGYYNEQFF
TGTGCCAGCAGTGAAACCGGACAGGGGTACTACAATGAGCAGTTCTTC
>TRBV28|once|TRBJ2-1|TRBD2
CASASGPRDEQFF
TGTGCCAGCGCTAGCGGCCCTCGGGATGAGCAGTTCTTC
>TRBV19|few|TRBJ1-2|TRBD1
CASNYGDRANYGYTF
TGTGCCAGTAACTACGGCGACAGGGCTAACTATGGCTACACCTTC
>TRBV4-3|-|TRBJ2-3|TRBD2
CASSQDAGGRDTQYF
TGCGCCAGCAGCCAAGATGCGGGAGGGAGGGATACGCAGTATTTT
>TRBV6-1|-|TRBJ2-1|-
CASSALESGEQFF
TGTGCCAGCAGCGCCTTGGAGTCCGGTGAGCAGTTCTTC
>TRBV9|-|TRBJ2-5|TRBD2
CASSVATSGKETQYF
TGTGCCAGCAGCGTAGCGACTAGCGGGAAAGAGACCCAGTACTTC
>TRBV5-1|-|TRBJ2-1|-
CASSLRGNNEQFF
TGCGCCAGCAGCTTGCGCGGAAACAATGAGCAGTTCTTC
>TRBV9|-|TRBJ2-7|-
CASSVAGEFTHEQYF
TGTGCCAGCAGCGTAGCGGGGGAGTTTACCCACGAGCAGTACTTC
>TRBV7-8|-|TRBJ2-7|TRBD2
CASSPQRGGISYEQYF
TGTGCCAGCAGCCCCCAGCGGGGGGGAATCTCCTACGAGCAGTACTTC
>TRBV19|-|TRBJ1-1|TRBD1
CASRDYRGAEAFF
TGTGCCAGTCGAGACTACAGGGGGGCTGAAGCTTTCTTT
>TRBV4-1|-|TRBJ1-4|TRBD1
CASSQELGQDNEKLFF
TGCGCCAGCAGCCAAGAATTGGGACAGGATAATGAAAAACTGTTTTTT
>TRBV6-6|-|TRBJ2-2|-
CASRVGGNTGELFF
TGTGCCAGCCGGGTGGGAGGGAACACCGGGGAGCTGTTTTTT
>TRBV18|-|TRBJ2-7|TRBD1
CASSPPGQGAYEQYF
TGTGCCAGCTCACCACCGGGACAGGGCGCCTACGAGCAGTACTTC
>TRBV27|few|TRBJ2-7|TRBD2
CASSPKAGESYEQYF
TGTGCCAGCAGTCCTAAAGCGGGAGAATCCTACGAGCAGTACTTC
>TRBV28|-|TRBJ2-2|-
CATFEGSPNTGELFF
TGTGCCACTTTTGAGGGCAGCCCGAACACCGGGGAGCTGTTTTTT